This T cell receptor (beta chain) originates from a study of blood T cell repertoires in COVID-19. Comments on this clone: The identical CDR3 is also encoded by other nucleotide sequences in the sample.

Per the germline V gene, CDR1 is SGHRS and CDR2 is YFSETQ. V lost 3 bases, J lost 1 base, and 7 bases lay in between. This CDR3 spans 14 amino acids. Profiled with immunoSEQ multiplex PCR; TCRdb holds only in-frame clones, not every one. The table has about 190,000 clones, about 88% seen once. The chain employs TRBV5-1 and TRBJ2-2; weak D call: TRBD1 (5 bases). This TCR was recovered from a man younger than 45 with active or convalescent COVID-19. The source material was peripheral blood. DNA for the CDR3: TGCGCCAGCAGCTCAGGACAGAACACCGGGGAGCTGTTTTTT. Its protein is CASSSGQNTGELFF.